This T cell receptor beta chain was observed in a study of cytomegalovirus exposure and HLA in healthy donors (dated by TCRdb to the late 2010s). Notes on the research overall: In an earlier analysis of approximately 640 of the donors, around 290 Gb of sequence data and 90 million to 120 million unique TCR beta sequences from 150 million to 200 million T cells were reported. Every discovery cohort repertoire had been produced on one sequencing platform. An earlier analysis of more than 450 of the donors used high-throughput TCR beta sequencing to judge whether each TCR beta V gene segment behaved as functional or pseudogenic. Class I and class II HLA loci were covered by the typing at four-digit resolution. To predict cytomegalovirus infection status, the study brought together high-throughput TCR immunosequencing, statistical association of individual TCRs with disease status, and machine learning. Typing coverage differed by locus: A, B, C, DRB1 and DQB1 were typed in roughly 620-640 donors, DQA1 in approximately 520, DPA1 in 606, and DPB1 in 472. Of the 300 to 500 genotyped donors, less than 90% were placed in the genetic ancestry cluster associated with self-reported Caucasian donors. Genome-wide SNP genotypes for about three fifths of the 666 donors were used in a later genetic analysis, which treated that subset as a discovery cohort. Roughly five DR-DQ haplotypes were handled as single units for association and clustering because linkage in the cohort was strong. The T cell repertoires of 670 or so subjects were profiled by immunosequencing and related to cytomegalovirus serostatus. The aim of the study was to test whether cataloging public T cell receptors could identify signatures of past pathogen exposure. Among some 410 genotyped donors of the cohort, an average of around 250,000 unique TCR beta nucleotide sequences was sequenced per donor, of which about 19% were non-productive. In the later analysis, no new phenotypic data were used to find candidate immune exposures; instead, reliance was placed on TCR beta sequences and their occurrence across donors. In addition to the first cohort of 500 to 850 subjects, a separate validation cohort of over 90 different subjects was used. In a later analysis, previously published TCR beta repertoires from 550 to 700 donors were re-analyzed and high-resolution HLA genotyping was added so that TCR occurrence patterns could be studied. Donor age, sex, ethnicity and CMV serostatus were compiled together with the repertoire data. An early release that covered some 630 HLA-typed donors contained approximately 300 gigabases of sequencing data and 80 million or so unique TCR sequences.

The cohort consisted of some 730 healthy bone marrow donors. At the time of sampling, all cohort members were nominally healthy, though unrecorded immune exposures were likely present. The donor tested CMV seronegative, placing the donor among the 350 to 400 seronegative members of the cohort. Every donor gave a peripheral blood sample, and the peripheral blood mononuclear cells from that sample were used for TCR beta sequencing. Genomic DNA was extracted from the blood cell samples with the Qiagen DNeasy Blood Extraction Kit. Overall study results and their limits: A further reported finding was that TCR beta sequences accurately predicted the HLA-A and HLA-B alleles for most subjects in the first cohort. A later genetic analysis reported fewer N-insertions in productive TCRs among donors in an Asian-associated ancestry cluster than the roughly 700-donor mean. The study gave a list of 150 to 200 TCR beta chains associated with cytomegalovirus. In a later analysis, HLA-associated TCR beta chains showed more clonal expansion and lower generation probabilities than non-associated chains that were equally common. Linkage disequilibrium might explain the correlated functional status among segregating V segments, but an unknown experimental factor could not be excluded. In vitro tests confirmed that three of the cytomegalovirus-associated TCR beta chains recognize cytomegalovirus antigens. The presence/absence analyses assumed that sequencing depth was roughly uniform across donors, and that assumption may not be true. The authors suggested that the approach could potentially be extended to other disease states and immunological phenotypes. A later analysis reported that several top co-occurrence clusters appeared linked to parvovirus B19, influenza, CMV and Epstein-Barr virus. Because counts were too low, 15 to 20 rarely observed V segments, including chromosome 9 orphons, were excluded from the earlier analysis of several hundred of the donors. A later analysis found that most CMV-associated TCR beta chains appeared HLA-restricted, with HLA associations seemingly driven largely by CMV exposure. An earlier analysis of 587 of the donors showed that most TCR beta V segments appeared in productive rearrangements either about 87% or about 30% of the time, which broadly matched IMGT annotations. Only TCR beta chains were sequenced in this cohort, and the absence of alpha or paired-chain data limited detectable features. The sequencing pipeline was judged likely to have produced a cluster of highly shared sequence variants as a technical artifact. While some public TCRs were present in many individuals, most TCR sequences turned up only very rarely across donors. A later analysis associated about 18,000 TCR beta sequences with specific HLA alleles at a false discovery rate of 0.05. The classifier was reported to diagnose cytomegalovirus status with high specificity and sensitivity in both the original cohort and the validation cohort. CMV serostatus was the only immune exposure information available for the cohort. In a later analysis, the rate of TCR association differed among HLA loci, with DRB1 alleles having the most associated TCRs and HLA-C alleles having the fewest. An association between a missense DCLRE1C variant and V-gene and J-gene trimming of TCR beta chains was found in a later genetic analysis and replicated in an independent cohort. Because some donors lacked HLA typing at each locus, the association tests relied only on the typed subset. Assigning TCR associations to individual alleles was difficult when HLA alleles, especially DR and DQ, strongly co-occurred.

This clone was seen just once. Its binding antigen is unknown. Base quality data are lacking; no much larger clone is found one base away. Receptor libraries were prepared by the immunoSEQ multiplex PCR assay. A mixture of 60 forward primers for TCR Vbeta segments and 13 reverse primers for TCR Jbeta segments was used in the multiplex PCR. The CDR3 region of rearranged TCR beta genes was amplified from genomic DNA with a multiplex PCR assay. The amplified TCR beta libraries were sequenced on the Illumina HiSeq System as 87-base-pair reads. Under the source paper's analysis protocol: In a later analysis, 77 million or so unique TCR beta chains were counted across the roughly 670 repertoires, and roughly 11 million of these chains were shared by at least two donors. To remove PCR and sequencing errors, raw reads were error-corrected and collapsed into unique sequences using a nearest-neighbor algorithm that merged closely related sequences. V, D and J gene segments were assigned by aligning CDR3 sequences to IMGT reference sequences. For a sequence to be retained, a match of at least six nucleotides to both a V gene segment and a J gene segment was required. A rearrangement was called productive if the CDR3 had no stop codons and remained in frame with V and J, and every other rearrangement was called non-productive. CDR3 was defined according to IMGT convention as the region running from the second conserved V-encoded cysteine to the conserved J-encoded phenylalanine. Sequences without an unambiguous match to a single V gene segment were excluded from the earlier analysis of about 600 of the donors. An earlier analysis of a few hundred of the donors called V segments functional above 56.7% productive rearrangements and segregating when the between-donor standard deviation exceeded 5%. A statistical classification framework was developed to diagnose cytomegalovirus status using the catalog of TCR beta chain sequences. V and J gene assignment, in a later analysis, came from comparing TCR nucleotide sequences with IMGT/GENE-DB human TR gene sequences. The TCRdist pipeline was used in a later analysis to assign CDR3 sequences and most-parsimonious VDJ recombination scenarios. In a later analysis, every TCR beta chain was defined by the combination of its CDR3 amino acid sequence and its V-gene family, and reads without a unique V-gene family were dropped. In a later analysis, approximately 640 highly shared, low-generation-probability nucleotide sequences were removed to address suspected cross-contamination and a sequencing artifact. In a later analysis, a clonal expansion index was calculated for each public chain from normalized within-repertoire ranks of inferred template counts. A later analysis computed generation probabilities with a VDJ recombination model fitted to out-of-frame rearrangements, and checked the results against IGoR. In a later analysis, hypergeometric tests were used to score TCR-TCR, TCR-HLA and TCR-CMV co-occurrence, with a repertoire-size bias correction applied to TCR pairs. In a later analysis, false discovery rates were estimated by permuting HLA or CMV assignments 20 times. In a later analysis, co-occurring TCRs were grouped using DBSCAN, with TCRdist sequence similarity added in when clustering inside HLA-allele-positive subsets. For co-occurrence clustering, repertoires with fewer than 30,000 or more than 120,000 public chains were excluded, along with a handful of repertoires with anomalous nucleotide sharing. TCRdb took this table from immuneACCESS and kept in-frame rearrangements with V and J called. Such tables lack part of the clones; where checked against another copy, unresolved V genes explain under half of the gap, and the rest is unexplained. V and J calls and clone size are given by that table; D and trimming were obtained from the DNA. The sample table records around 300,000 clones; about 66% of these occur just once. The ten largest clones add up to 2% to 2.5% of the sample.

The receptor was isolated from a female donor in good health and CMV-seronegative. The specimen was PBMCs.

The nucleotides read TGCAGCGTTGAGGCGGACAGGGTCTATGGCTACACCTTC. It codes for CSVEADRVYGYTF. The V and J genes are TRBV29-1 and TRBJ1-2; 8 of the junction bases match TRBD1. The germline V gene specifies SQVTM as CDR1 and ANQGSEA as CDR2. At the junction V is shortened by 3 bases and J by 4 bases; bases outside the gene matches: 4. The CDR3 sequence holds 13 residues, the cysteine and phenylalanine included. Just the 39-base CDR3 DNA is kept, in frame starting at base 1.